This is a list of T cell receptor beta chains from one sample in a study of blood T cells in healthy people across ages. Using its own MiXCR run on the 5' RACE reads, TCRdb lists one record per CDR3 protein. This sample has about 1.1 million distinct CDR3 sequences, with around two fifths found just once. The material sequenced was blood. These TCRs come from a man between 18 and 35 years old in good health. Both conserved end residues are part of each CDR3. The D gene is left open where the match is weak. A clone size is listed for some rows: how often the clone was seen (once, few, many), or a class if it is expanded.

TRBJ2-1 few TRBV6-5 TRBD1 TGTGCCAGCAGTACCCGACAGGGACGCTCCTACAATGAGCAGTTCTTC CASSTRQGRSYNEQFF
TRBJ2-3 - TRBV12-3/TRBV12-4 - TGTGCCGGCAGTCCCCCTCTAGCGTATACAGATACGCAGTATTTT CAGSPPLAYTDTQYF
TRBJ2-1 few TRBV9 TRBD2 TGTGCCAGCAGCGAGACTAGCGGGGGGCACTATGAGCAGTTCTTC CASSETSGGHYEQFF
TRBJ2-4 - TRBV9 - TGTGCCAGCAGCCCCCAGGGCAGATCCAAAAACATTCAGTACTTC CASSPQGRSKNIQYF
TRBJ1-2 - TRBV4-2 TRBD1 TGTGCCAGCAGCCTTAGACAGGGCGAGAACTATGGCTACACCTTC CASSLRQGENYGYTF
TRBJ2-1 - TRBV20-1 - TGCAGTGCTCCACACCCGTACAAACCAGCGACAGAGCAGTTCTTC CSAPHPYKPATEQFF
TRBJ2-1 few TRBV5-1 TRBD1 TGCGCCAGCAGCTCGCCGGACAGGGGCGATGAGCAGTTCTTC CASSSPDRGDEQFF
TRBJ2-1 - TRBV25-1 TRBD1 TGTGCCAGCAGTGAACTCGGGACAGGGTGGTTCTTC CASSELGTGWFF
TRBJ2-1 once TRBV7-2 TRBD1 TGTGCCAGCAGCCCTACGGTCGACAGGGTAGACCAAGAGACCCAGTTCTTC CASSPTVDRVDQETQFF
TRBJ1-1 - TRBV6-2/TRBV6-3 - TGTGCCAGCAGTTACCCCCGGAGTAGGAGGCACACTGAAGCTTTCTTT CASSYPRSRRHTEAFF
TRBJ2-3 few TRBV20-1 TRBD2 TGCAGTGCTCTCCTAGCGGGGAGCACAGATACGCAGTATTTT CSALLAGSTDTQYF
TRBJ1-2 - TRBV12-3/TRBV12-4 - TGTGCCAGCAGCCCGGGACGGACACTGGAGGGCTACACCTTC CASSPGRTLEGYTF
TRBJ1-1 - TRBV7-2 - TGTGCCAGCAGCTTATCCCGGGCAGGGGACGGCACTGAAGCTTTCTTT CASSLSRAGDGTEAFF
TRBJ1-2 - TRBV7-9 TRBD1 TGTGCCAGCAGCTTGAGAAAGACAGGGGTTGGCGGCTACACCTTC CASSLRKTGVGGYTF
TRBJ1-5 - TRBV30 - TGTGCCTGGAGTAGAGATAGCAATCAGCCCCAGCATTTT CAWSRDSNQPQHF
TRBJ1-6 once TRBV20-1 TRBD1 TGCAGTGCTAGATCCCAGACAGGGAATTCACCCCTCCACTTT CSARSQTGNSPLHF
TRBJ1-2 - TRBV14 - TGTGCCAGCAGCCGTACGAATAACTATGGCTACACCTTC CASSRTNNYGYTF
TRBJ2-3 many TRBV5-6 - TGTGCCAGCAGCTTGCCACTCGGGCAGATCACAGATACGCAGTATTTT CASSLPLGQITDTQYF
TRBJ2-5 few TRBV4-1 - TGCGCCAGCAGCCAATTTTCCGTGGCACAAGAGACCCAGTACTTC CASSQFSVAQETQYF
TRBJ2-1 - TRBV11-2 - TGTGCCAGCAGCTTTGCAGGGTTTGGTCGGGACAATGAGCAGTTCTTC CASSFAGFGRDNEQFF
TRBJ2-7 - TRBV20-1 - TGCAGTGCTAGAGATACCGGGAGCTCCTACGAGCAGTACTTC CSARDTGSSYEQYF
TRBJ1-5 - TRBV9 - TGTGCCAACAGCGTAGGGGGAGGGGATCAGCCCCAGCATTTT CANSVGGGDQPQHF
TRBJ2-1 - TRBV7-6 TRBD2 TGTGCCAGCAGCTTAGGGGGCGGGACTAGCGGGAGTTACGAGCAGTTCTTC CASSLGGGTSGSYEQFF
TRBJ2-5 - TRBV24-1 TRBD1 TGTGCCACCAGTGCCCCGGGACAGGAGCAGTACTTC CATSAPGQEQYF
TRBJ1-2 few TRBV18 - TGTGCCAGCTCACCTAAAGTCCCCCCAGAAAATGGCTACACCTTC CASSPKVPPENGYTF
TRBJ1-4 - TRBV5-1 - TGCGCCAGCAGCAAGGACGGTGGGAATGAAAAACTGTTTTTT CASSKDGGNEKLFF
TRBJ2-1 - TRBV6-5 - TGTGCCAGCAGTTACGCGCCGGGGACAAACAATGAGCAGTTCTTC CASSYAPGTNNEQFF
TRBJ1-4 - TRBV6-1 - TGTGCCAGCAGTGCTACACGACCGAAGAATGAAAAACTGTTTTTT CASSATRPKNEKLFF
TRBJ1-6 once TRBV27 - TGTGCCAGCAGTTTGGGCGGGAAGTATAATTCACCCCTCCACTTT CASSLGGKYNSPLHF
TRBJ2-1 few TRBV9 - TGTGCCAGCAGCGTAGTGGGCGGGGAGCCCTACAATGAGCAGTTCTTC CASSVVGGEPYNEQFF
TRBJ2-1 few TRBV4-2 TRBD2 TGTGCCAGCAGCCAAGATCCACGGACTAGACCCTACAATGAGCAGTTCTTC CASSQDPRTRPYNEQFF
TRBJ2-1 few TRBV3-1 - TGTGCCAGCAGCCTCTTTGACTACTCCTACAATGAGCAGTTCTTC CASSLFDYSYNEQFF
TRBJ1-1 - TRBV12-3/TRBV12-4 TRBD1 TGTGCCAGCACAAACAACAGGGGGTACACTGAAGCTTTCTTT CASTNNRGYTEAFF
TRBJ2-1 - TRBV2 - TGTGCCAGCAGCAAGGACGGAACCAATGAGCAGTTCTTC CASSKDGTNEQFF
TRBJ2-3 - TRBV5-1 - TGCGCCAGCAGCTTGGGGATGGGGTACGCAGATACGCAGTATTTT CASSLGMGYADTQYF
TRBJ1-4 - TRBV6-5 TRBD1 TGTGCCAGCAGTAACACCGGGACAGTTAATGAAAAACTGTTTTTT CASSNTGTVNEKLFF
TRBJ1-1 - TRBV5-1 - TGCGCCAGCAGCTTGGATTTTTGGGGGGCAGAGCCTAAGACTGAAGCTTTCTTT CASSLDFWGAEPKTEAFF
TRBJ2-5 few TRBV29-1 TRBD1 TGCAGCGTCGCTGCGGGACAGGGGAAAGAGACCCAGTACTTC CSVAAGQGKETQYF
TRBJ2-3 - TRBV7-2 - TGTGCCGGCAGACCGGAGGCCGGGACCTACACAGATACGCAGTATTTT CAGRPEAGTYTDTQYF
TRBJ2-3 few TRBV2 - TGTGCCAGCAGCGAGTCCTCGATCACAGATACGCAGTATTTT CASSESSITDTQYF
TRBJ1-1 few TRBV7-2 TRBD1 TGTGCCAGCAGCTTAGTTAGGGGGCGAAGCGCTGAAGCTTTCTTT CASSLVRGRSAEAFF
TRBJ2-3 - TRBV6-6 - TGTGCCAGCAATCAATTCCAGGGCGATACGCAGTATTTT CASNQFQGDTQYF
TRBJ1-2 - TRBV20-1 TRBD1 TGCGGTGCTAGAGAACGGACAGGGGGCGTCTACACCTTC CGARERTGGVYTF
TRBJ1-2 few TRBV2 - TGTGCCAGCAGTGAAGAACAGAGGAGTAACTATGGCTACACCTTC CASSEEQRSNYGYTF
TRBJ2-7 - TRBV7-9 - TGTGCCAGCAGCTTATTGGCAGGGGTGGACTACGAGCAGTACTTC CASSLLAGVDYEQYF
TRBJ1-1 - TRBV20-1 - TGCAGTGCTAGAGAACCCCAGGGAGTCGACACTGAAGCTTTCTTT CSAREPQGVDTEAFF
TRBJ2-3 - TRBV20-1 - TGCAGTGCAGGGCCCTTAGGGGGGGGCACAGATACGCAGTATTTT CSAGPLGGGTDTQYF
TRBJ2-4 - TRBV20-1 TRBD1 TGCAGTGCTAAATCACAGGGGGCCAAAAACATTCAGTACTTC CSAKSQGAKNIQYF
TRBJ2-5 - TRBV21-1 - TGTGCCAGCAGCAAAGATTGGGGGGGACAAGAGACCCAGTACTTC CASSKDWGGQETQYF
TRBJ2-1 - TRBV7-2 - TGTGCCAGCAGCTTAAGACCTTTCTCCTACAATGAGCAGTTCTTC CASSLRPFSYNEQFF
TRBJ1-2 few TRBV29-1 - TGCAGCGTCCCTAGACAGGAGTATGGCTACACCTTC CSVPRQEYGYTF
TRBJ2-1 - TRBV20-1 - TGCAGTGCTAGAGAGGGGCAGAGCTCCTACAATGAGCAGTTCTTC CSAREGQSSYNEQFF
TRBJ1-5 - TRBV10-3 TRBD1 TGTGCCATCAGTGAGTCCGGGACAGGACGGGGGCCCCAGCATTTT CAISESGTGRGPQHF
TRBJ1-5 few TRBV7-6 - TGTGCCAGCAGCTTGGAGATTCACTATAGCAATCAGCCCCAGCATTTT CASSLEIHYSNQPQHF
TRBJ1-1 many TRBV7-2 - TGTGCCAGCAGCCCCGGGACATTCATGAACACTGAAGCTTTCTTT CASSPGTFMNTEAFF
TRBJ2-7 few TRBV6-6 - TGTGCCCATAGGGGTAGTACGTCTGAGCAGTACTTC CAHRGSTSEQYF
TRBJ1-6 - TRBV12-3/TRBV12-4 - TGTGCCAGCTCGAAACTGGGGAATTCACCCCTCCACTTT CASSKLGNSPLHF